One sample yielded the 11 T cell receptor beta chains listed below, sequenced in a study of blood T cell repertoires in COVID-19. Here immunoSEQ multiplex PCR was the method, and the copy in TCRdb shows in-frame clones only, minus some. There are nearly 100,000 clones in the sample; 65% to 85% occur only once, and around a sixth lies in the top ten. Sequenced sample: peripheral blood. The receptor source for this set is a woman aged 55-70 years with acute or convalescent COVID-19.

This chain joins TRBV7-9 and TRBJ1-5; TRBD1 might be the D (6 bases). This CDR3 has 15 residues. The germline V gene encodes CDR1 SEHNR and CDR2 FQNEAQ (reference sequence). Trimming left V 6 bases short and J 2 bases short, with 14 bases between. The CDR3 bases are TGTGCCAGCAGTCGTACAGGGCCGGGCAATCAGCCCCAGCATTTT. It translates to CASSRTGPGNQPQHF.

The chain combines TRBV10-3 with TRBJ1-2; D possibly corresponds to TRBD1 (5 bases). Trimming removed 2 bases from V and 2 bases from J, with 18 bases in between. The CDR3 is made up of 17 amino acids. Germline assignment: CDR1 ENHRY and CDR2 SYGVKD. Here the CDR3 DNA reads TGTGCCATCAGTGAGAAGAGGTTCGGGGGTGAGAACTATGGCTACACCTTC. It specifies CAISEKRFGGENYGYTF.

The chain is built from TRBV5-4 and TRBJ2-5; TRBD2 aligns across 9 bases. Germline CDR1 SGHNT, CDR2 YYREEE (reference sequence). The CDR3 length is 16 residues. V trimming: 0 bases; J trimming: 5 bases; junction bases outside the gene matches: 8. CDR3 sequence: CASSLVPAGGEETQYF. CDR3 in DNA: TGTGCCAGCAGCTTGGTCCCAGCGGGGGGCGAGGAGACCCAGTACTTC.

Concerning this clone itself: Additional DNA sequences in this sample encode the identical CDR3. The V and J genes are TRBV6-5 and TRBJ1-1, with unresolved D. V was pared by 0 bases and J by 0 bases, with 2 bases between. The CDR3 extends over 13 amino acids. The germline gives CDR1 MNHEY, CDR2 SVGAGI. The CDR3 loop is CASSYSMNTEAFF. As DNA, the CDR3 is TGTGCCAGCAGTTACTCCATGAACACTGAAGCTTTCTTT.

This clone was seen repeatedly, ten times or more. This rearrangement joins TRBV4-3 to TRBJ1-2; possibly TRBD1 for D (6 bases). V gave up 0 bases and J gave up 6 bases, with 11 bases separating them. CDR3 length: 14 amino acids. CDR1 and CDR2 (germline): LGHNA, YSLEER. CDR3 DNA sequence: TGCGCCAGCAGCCAAGATAACAGGGAAGATGGCTACACCTTC. Translation: CASSQDNREDGYTF.

The V call is TRBV13, the J call TRBJ2-5, with a weak D call TRBD1 (6 bases). The germline CDR1 and CDR2 sequences are PRHDT and FYEKMQ (reference sequence). V was shortened by 3 bases and J by 1 base, with 9 bases between the two germline ends. The CDR3 has 14 residues. This CDR3 is CASSFWGLQETQYF. CDR3 in DNA: TGTGCCAGCAGCTTCTGGGGGCTCCAAGAGACCCAGTACTTC.

The chain employs TRBV5-1 and TRBJ2-3; 12 bases align to TRBD2. CDR3 length: 17 amino acids. The germline CDR1 and CDR2 sequences are SGHRS and YFSETQ. The trim removed 6 bases at V and 1 base at J, leaving 9 bases unmatched. The CDR3 protein is CASTASGGARGTDTQYF. CDR3 nucleotides: TGCGCCAGCACCGCTAGCGGGGGGGCCCGGGGCACAGATACGCAGTATTTT.

The rearrangement joins TRBV7-9 to TRBJ2-3; possible D gene TRBD1, 6 bases. Germline CDR1 is SEHNR and CDR2 is FQNEAQ (reference sequence). Trimming took 5 bases from V and 0 from J, leaving 9 bases between them. This CDR3 has 14 residues. The CDR3 sequence is CASSLRGSTDTQYF. The DNA of the CDR3 is TGTGCCAGCAGCCTCAGGGGTAGCACAGATACGCAGTATTTT.

The chain couples TRBV7-2 to TRBJ2-2, with 10 positions matching TRBD2. Germline CDR1 reads SGHTA; CDR2 reads FQGNSA. CDR3 length: 15 amino acids. The trim removed 2 bases at V and 3 bases at J, leaving 0 bases unmatched. CDR3: CASSLLAGDTGELFF. CDR3 nucleotides: TGTGCCAGCAGCTTACTAGCGGGGGACACCGGGGAGCTGTTTTTT.

The chain uses TRBV4-2 and TRBJ2-7; the D gene is possibly TRBD2 (5 bases). Trimming stripped 0 bases from V and 2 bases from J, with 11 bases between. Germline V lookup: CDR1 LGHNA, CDR2 YNFKEQ. The CDR3 length is 15 residues. The CDR3 DNA reads TGTGCCAGCAGCCAAGATTCGGGATCGGCCTACGAGCAGTACTTC. Encoded protein: CASSQDSGSAYEQYF.

V is TRBV4-2 and J is TRBJ2-2, with a weak D call TRBD2 (6 bases). Trimming shortened V by 1 base and J by 6 bases, and 12 bases separated the two germline ends. The germline V gene has CDR1 LGHNA and CDR2 YNFKEQ. The CDR3 spans 15 residues. The CDR3 loop reads CASSQAVADPGELFF. CDR3 DNA sequence: TGTGCCAGCAGCCAAGCGGTAGCGGACCCCGGGGAGCTGTTTTTT.